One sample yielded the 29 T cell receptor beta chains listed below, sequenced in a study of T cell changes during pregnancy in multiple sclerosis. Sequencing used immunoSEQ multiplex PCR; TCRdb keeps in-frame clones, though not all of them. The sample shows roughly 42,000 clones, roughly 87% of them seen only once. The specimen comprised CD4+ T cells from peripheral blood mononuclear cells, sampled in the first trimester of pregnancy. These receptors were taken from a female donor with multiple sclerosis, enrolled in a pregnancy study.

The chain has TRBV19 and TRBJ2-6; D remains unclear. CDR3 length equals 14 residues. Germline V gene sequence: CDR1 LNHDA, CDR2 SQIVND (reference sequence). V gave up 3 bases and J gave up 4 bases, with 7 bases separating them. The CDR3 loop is CASSIIVGANVLTF. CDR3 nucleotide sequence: TGTGCCAGTAGTATCATTGTCGGGGCCAACGTCCTGACTTTC.

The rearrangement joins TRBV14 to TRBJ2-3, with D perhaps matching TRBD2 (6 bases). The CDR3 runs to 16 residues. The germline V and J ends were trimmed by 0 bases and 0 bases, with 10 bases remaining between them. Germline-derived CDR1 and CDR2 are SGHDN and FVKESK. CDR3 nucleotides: TGTGCCAGCAGCCAAGACGGGGGAACTAGCACAGATACGCAGTATTTT. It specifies CASSQDGGTSTDTQYF.

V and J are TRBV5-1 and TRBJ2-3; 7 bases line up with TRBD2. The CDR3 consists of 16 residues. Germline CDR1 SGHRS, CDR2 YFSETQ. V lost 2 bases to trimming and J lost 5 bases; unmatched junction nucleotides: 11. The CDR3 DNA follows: TGCGCCAGCAGCTTAGTAGGACTAGTGGGTCTAGATACGCAGTATTTT. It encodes CASSLVGLVGLDTQYF.

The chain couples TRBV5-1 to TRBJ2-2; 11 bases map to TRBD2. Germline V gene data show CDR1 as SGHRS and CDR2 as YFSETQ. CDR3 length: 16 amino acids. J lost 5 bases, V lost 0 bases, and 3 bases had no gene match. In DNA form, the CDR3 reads TGCGCCAGCAGCTTGGGTCTAGCGGGAGGAACCGGGGAGCTGTTTTTT. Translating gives CASSLGLAGGTGELFF.

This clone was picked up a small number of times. The CDR3 loop is CASSLTAGEGNEQFF. The CDR3 DNA is TGTGCCAGCTCCCTTACAGCGGGCGAGGGCAATGAGCAGTTCTTC. V is TRBV18 and J is TRBJ2-1, with TRBD2 as a possible D gene (6 bases). Germline lookup yields CDR1 KGHSH and CDR2 LQKENI. With 6 bases removed from V and 6 bases from J, the gap between germline ends came to 18 bases. The CDR3 has 15 amino acids.

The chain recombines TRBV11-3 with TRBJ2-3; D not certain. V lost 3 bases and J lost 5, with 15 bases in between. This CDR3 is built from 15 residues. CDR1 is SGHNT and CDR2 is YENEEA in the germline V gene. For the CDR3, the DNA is TGTGCCAGCAGCTTCTCAGTTTCTCCTGGAGATACGCAGTATTTT. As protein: CASSFSVSPGDTQYF.

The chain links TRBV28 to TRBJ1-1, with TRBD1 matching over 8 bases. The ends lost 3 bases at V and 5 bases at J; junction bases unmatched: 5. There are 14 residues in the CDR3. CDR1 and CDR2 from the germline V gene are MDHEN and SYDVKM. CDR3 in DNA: TGTGCCAGCAGTTTCATCAGGGGGCGAACTGAAGCTTTCTTT. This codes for CASSFIRGRTEAFF.

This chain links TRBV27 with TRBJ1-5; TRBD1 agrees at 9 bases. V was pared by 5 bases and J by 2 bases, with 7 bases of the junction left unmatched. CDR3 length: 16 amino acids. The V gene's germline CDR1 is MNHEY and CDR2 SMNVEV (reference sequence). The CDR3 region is CASSPVQGAGNQPQHF. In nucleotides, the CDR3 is TGTGCCAGCAGTCCGGTACAGGGGGCCGGCAATCAGCCCCAGCATTTT.

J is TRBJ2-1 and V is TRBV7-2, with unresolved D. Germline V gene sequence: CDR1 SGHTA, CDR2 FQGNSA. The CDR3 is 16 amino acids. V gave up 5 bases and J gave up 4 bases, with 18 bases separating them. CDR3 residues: CASSPRLASSYNEQFF. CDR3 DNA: TGTGCCAGCAGCCCAAGGCTGGCTAGTTCGTACAATGAGCAGTTCTTC. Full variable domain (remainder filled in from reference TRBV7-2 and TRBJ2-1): GAGVSQSPSNKVTEKGKDVELRCDPISGHTALYWYRQSLGQGLEFLIYFQGNSAPDKSGLPSDRFSAERTGGSVSTLTIQRTQQEDSAVYLCASSPRLASSYNEQFFGPGTRLTVL.

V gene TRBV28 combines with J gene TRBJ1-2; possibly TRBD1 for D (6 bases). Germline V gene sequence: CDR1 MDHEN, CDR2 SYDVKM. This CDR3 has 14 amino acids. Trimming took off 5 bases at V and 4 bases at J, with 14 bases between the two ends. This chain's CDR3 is CASSATKTGYGYTF. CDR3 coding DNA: TGTGCCAGCAGTGCTACAAAGACAGGCTATGGCTACACCTTC.

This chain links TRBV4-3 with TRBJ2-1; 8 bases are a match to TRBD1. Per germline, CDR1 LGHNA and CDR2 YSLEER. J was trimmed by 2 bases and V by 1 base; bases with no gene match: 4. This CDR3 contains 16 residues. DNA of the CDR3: TGCGCCAGCAGCCAAGGACAGGGGACCCCCTACAATGAGCAGTTCTTC. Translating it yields CASSQGQGTPYNEQFF.

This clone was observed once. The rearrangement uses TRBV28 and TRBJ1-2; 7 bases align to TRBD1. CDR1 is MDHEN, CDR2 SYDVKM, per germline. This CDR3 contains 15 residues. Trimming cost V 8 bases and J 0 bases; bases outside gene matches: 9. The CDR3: CASAKIGTANYGYTF. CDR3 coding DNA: TGTGCCAGCGCAAAGATCGGGACAGCTAACTATGGCTACACCTTC.

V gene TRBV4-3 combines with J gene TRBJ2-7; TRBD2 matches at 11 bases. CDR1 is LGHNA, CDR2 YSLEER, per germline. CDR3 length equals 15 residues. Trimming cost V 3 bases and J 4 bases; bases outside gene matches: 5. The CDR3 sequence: CASSQQLAGEYEQYF. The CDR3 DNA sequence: TGCGCCAGCAGCCAGCAACTAGCGGGAGAGTACGAGCAGTACTTC.

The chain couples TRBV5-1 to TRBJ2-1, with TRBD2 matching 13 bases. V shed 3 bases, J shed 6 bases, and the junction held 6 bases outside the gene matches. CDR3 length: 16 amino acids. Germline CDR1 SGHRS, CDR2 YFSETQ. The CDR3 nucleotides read TGCGCCAGCAGCTCCCGGACTAGCGGGGGCCCCAATGAGCAGTTCTTC. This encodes CASSSRTSGGPNEQFF. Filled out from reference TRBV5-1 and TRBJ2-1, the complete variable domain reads KAGVTQTPRYLIKTRGQQVTLSCSPISGHRSVSWYQQTPGQGLQFLFEYFSETQRNKGNFPGRFSGRQFSNSRSEMNVSTLELGDSALYLCASSSRTSGGPNEQFFGPGTRLTVL.

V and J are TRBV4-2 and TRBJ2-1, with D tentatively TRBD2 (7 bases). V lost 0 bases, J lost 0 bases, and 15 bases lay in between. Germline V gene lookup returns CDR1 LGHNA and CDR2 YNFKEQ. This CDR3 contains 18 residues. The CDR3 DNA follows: TGTGCCAGCAGCCAAGACCCGGGGGGCTCCAGCTCCTACAATGAGCAGTTCTTC. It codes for CASSQDPGGSSSYNEQFF.

CDR3: CASSDRTGLNYEQYF. The CDR3 nucleotides read TGTGCCAGCAGCGACCGGACAGGACTGAACTACGAGCAGTACTTC. The chain joins TRBV6-1 to TRBJ2-7, with 7 bases that match TRBD1. The CDR3 is 15 amino acids. The germline V gene has CDR1 MNHNS and CDR2 SASEGT. Trimming at V came to 6 bases and at J to 3 bases, leaving 11 bases not matched to a gene.

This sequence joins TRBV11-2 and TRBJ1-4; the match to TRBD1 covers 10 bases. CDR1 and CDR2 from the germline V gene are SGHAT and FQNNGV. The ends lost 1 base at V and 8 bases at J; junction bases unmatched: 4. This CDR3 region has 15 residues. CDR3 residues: CASSLGATGGEKLFF. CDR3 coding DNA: TGTGCCAGCAGCTTAGGAGCGACAGGGGGCGAAAAACTGTTTTTT.

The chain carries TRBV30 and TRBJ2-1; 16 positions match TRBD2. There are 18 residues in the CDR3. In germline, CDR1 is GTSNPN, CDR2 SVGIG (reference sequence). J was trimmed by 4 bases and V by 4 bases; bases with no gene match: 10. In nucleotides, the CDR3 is TGTGCCTGGACCATGGGACTAGCGGGAGGGCCGAAATACAATGAGCAGTTCTTC. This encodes CAWTMGLAGGPKYNEQFF.

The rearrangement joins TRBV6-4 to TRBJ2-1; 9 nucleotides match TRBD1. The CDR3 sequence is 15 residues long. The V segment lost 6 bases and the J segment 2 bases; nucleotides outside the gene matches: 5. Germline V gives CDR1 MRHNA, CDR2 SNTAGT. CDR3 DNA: TGTGCCAGCAGCCGGGACAGGGTTCCCTACAATGAGCAGTTCTTC. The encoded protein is CASSRDRVPYNEQFF.

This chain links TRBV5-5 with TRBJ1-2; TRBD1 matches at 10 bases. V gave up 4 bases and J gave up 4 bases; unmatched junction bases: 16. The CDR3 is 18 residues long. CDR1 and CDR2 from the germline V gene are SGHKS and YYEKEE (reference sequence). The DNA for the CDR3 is TGTGCCAGCAGCGCGGCCGGGACAGGGGCCCGCCACCGCTATGGCTACACCTTC. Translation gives CASSAAGTGARHRYGYTF.

The CDR3 sequence is CASSLRNSGANVLTF. The CDR3 region has the DNA TGTGCCAGCAGCTTGCGGAACTCTGGGGCCAACGTCCTGACTTTC. The rearrangement links TRBV7-2 to TRBJ2-6; D ambiguous. Germline CDR1 SGHTA, CDR2 FQGNSA. Between the trimmed V and J ends, which lost 3 bases and 0 bases, there was a span of 6 bases. The CDR3 has 15 amino acids.

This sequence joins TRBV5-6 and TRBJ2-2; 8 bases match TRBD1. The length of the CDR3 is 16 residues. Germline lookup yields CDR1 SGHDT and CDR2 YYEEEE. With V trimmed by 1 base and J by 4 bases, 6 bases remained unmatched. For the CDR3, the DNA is TGTGCCAGCAGCTTGTTTCAGGGGGCGCTCACCGGGGAGCTGTTTTTT. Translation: CASSLFQGALTGELFF.

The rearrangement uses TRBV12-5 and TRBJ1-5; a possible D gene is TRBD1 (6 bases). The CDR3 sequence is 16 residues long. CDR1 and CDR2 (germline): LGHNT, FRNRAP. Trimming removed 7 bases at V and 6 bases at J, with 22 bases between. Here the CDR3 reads CASVLGAESTIQPQHF. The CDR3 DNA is TGTGCTAGTGTATTGGGGGCCGAAAGCACGATTCAGCCCCAGCATTTT.

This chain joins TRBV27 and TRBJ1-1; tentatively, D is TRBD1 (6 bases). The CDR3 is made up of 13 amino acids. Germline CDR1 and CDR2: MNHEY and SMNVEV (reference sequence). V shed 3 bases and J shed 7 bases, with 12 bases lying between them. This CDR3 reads CASSFTGGLEAFF. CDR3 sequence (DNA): TGTGCCAGCAGTTTCACGGGGGGGCTTGAAGCTTTCTTT.

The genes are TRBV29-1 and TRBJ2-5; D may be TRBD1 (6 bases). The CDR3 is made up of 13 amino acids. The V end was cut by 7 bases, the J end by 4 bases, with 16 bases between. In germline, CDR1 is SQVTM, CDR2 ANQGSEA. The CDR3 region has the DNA TGCAGCGCCAGGGCAGGGGCCACAGAGACCCAGTACTTC. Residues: CSARAGATETQYF.

The CDR3 here is CASSFSSVGPSYEQYF. Here the CDR3 DNA reads TGTGCCAGCAGTTTCTCTTCTGTGGGGCCGTCCTACGAGCAGTACTTC. The chain links TRBV27 to TRBJ2-7; D is perhaps TRBD1 (5 bases). Germline CDR1 MNHEY, CDR2 SMNVEV (reference sequence). V was trimmed by 3 bases and J by 1 base, leaving 16 bases between them. The CDR3 consists of 16 residues.

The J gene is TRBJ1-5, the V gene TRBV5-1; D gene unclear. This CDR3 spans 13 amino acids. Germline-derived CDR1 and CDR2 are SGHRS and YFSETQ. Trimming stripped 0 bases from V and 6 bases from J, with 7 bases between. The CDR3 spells CASSLDWSQPQHF. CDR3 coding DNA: TGCGCCAGCAGCTTGGATTGGAGTCAGCCCCAGCATTTT.

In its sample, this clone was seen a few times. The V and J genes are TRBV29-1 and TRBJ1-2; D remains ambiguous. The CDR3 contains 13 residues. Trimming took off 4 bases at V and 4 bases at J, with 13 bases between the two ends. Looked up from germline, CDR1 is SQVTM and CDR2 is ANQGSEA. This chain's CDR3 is CSVVLGGSYGYTF. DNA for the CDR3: TGCAGCGTTGTGCTCGGAGGGTCCTATGGCTACACCTTC.

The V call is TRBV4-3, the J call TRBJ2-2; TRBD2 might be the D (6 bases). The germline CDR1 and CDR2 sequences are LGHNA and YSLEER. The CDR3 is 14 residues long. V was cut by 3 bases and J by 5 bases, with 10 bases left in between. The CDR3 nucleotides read TGCGCCAGCAGCCACGTTCGGGGGACCGGGGAGCTGTTTTTT. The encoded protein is CASSHVRGTGELFF.